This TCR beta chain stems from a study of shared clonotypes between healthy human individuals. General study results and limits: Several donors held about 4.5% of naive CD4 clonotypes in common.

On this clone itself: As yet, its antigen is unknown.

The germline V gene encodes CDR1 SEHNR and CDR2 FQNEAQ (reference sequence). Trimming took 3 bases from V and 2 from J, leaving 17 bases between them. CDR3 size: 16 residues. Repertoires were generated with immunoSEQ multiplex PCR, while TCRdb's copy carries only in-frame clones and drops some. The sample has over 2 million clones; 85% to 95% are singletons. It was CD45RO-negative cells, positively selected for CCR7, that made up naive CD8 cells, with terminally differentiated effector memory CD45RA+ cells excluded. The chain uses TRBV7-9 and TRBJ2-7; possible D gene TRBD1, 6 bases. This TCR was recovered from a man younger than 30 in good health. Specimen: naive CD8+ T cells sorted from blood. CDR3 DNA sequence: TGTGCCAGCAGCTTGCCCGGAGACAGGATACCCTACGAGCAGTACTTC. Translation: CASSLPGDRIPYEQYF. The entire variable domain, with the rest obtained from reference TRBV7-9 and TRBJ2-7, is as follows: DTGVSQNPRHKITKRGQNVTFRCDPISEHNRLYWYRQTLGQGPEFLTYFQNEAQLEKSRLLSDRFSAERPKGSFSTLEIQRTEQGDSAMYLCASSLPGDRIPYEQYFGPGTRLTVT.